Included here is one T cell receptor beta chain sequence, with context. Its antigen is unknown. At one end, the junction sequence differs from germline, possibly due to a read error. Bulk tissue was left unsorted, and RNA and DNA were co-extracted from 20-30 mg of it. CDR1 and CDR2 from the germline V gene are LGHNA and YSLEER. The CDR3 is 16 amino acids. The data stem from a study of tumor-infiltrating lymphocytes in primary liver carcinoma. For the study at large: Maximum tumor diameters ranged from roughly 4.2 to 10 cm, stage T1-T3 N0M0.

Study-level results: Tumors carried a top-250-clone fraction significantly exceeding that of blood (p = 0.039).

Total RNA amounting to around 530 ng was the source from which TCR beta cDNA was made with a constant-region primer. Construction of TCR beta libraries relied on three successive nested multiplex PCR rounds employing slightly modified ARM-PCR. TRBV1-TRBV30 forward primers paired with a C-beta reverse primer drove the first two PCR rounds, 10 cycles each. TCRdb used MiXCR to reprocess the multiplex PCR reads, holding one entry per CDR3 protein. This repertoire shows about 26,000 distinct CDR3 sequences, around three quarters found once; its top ten account for less than 55%. The chain employs TRBV4-3 and TRBJ2-7; weak D call: TRBD1 (5 bases). The specimen was liver tumor tissue from sampling region 3. Indicated subset: tumor region T3, left-lateral pole. The receptor comes from a man in his forties with primary liver carcinoma and hepatitis B virus infection. The CDR3 DNA follows: TGCGCAAGCAGCCAAGTTTTGGGCAGGACACCCTACGAGCAATACTTC. Translation: CASSQVLGRTPYEQYF.